Here is one T cell receptor beta chain with its context. Its specificity is not known. Total RNA amounts of at least 6 micrograms were extracted per sample. This record belongs to a study of blood T cells in healthy people across ages. Study-wide findings and caveats: Relative to aged donors, long-lived donors carried more naive CD4+ cells and displayed higher diversity. Diversity of TCR beta per million T cells declined in a roughly linear way with age.

Primed by a sample-barcoded 5' primer and a J-beta primer mix, a second PCR proceeded for roughly 6 to 12 cycles. MiXCR, applied by TCRdb to the 5' RACE reads, yields one record per CDR3 protein. The sample lists 1 million to 1.2 million distinct CDR3 sequences, roughly two fifths occurring once. From germline, CDR1 is SEHNR and CDR2 FQNEAQ (reference sequence). V trimming: 1 base; J trimming: 2 bases; junction bases outside the gene matches: 6. This CDR3 spans 17 amino acids. V is TRBV7-9 and J is TRBJ2-1; 9 bases map to TRBD2. This receptor was taken from a young man in good health. Sequenced sample: blood. The CDR3 bases are TGTGCCAGCAGCTTAGAAGGGGAGCGGGGGGCCTACAATGAGCAGTTCTTC. Translated: CASSLEGERGAYNEQFF.